Sequencing of this T cell receptor beta chain was carried out in a study of blood T cell repertoires in COVID-19. About the research overall: Spain, Italy and the United States supplied samples that represented acute and convalescent COVID-19. T cells, B-cell-depleted T cells, or PBMCs provided the cDNA or gDNA that served as material.

Enrolled during active infection, Seattle patients were then followed longitudinally. As processed by the authors: Scientists estimated how many nucleated cells there were by amplifying reference gene primers. The method was immunoSEQ multiplex PCR; TCRdb's version includes in-frame clones alone and lacks a portion of them. Clone size and the V and J calls come from that table; the DNA yielded D and trimming. The sample includes 300,000 to 400,000 clones, approximately 86% of them seen just once. The receptor's source is a woman aged 55-70 years with COVID-19, enrolled during active disease. Specimen: peripheral blood.

CDR3 residues: CASSLLLTAGGRPGDTQYF. In DNA, the CDR3 is TGTGCCAGCAGCTTGCTCCTGACGGCGGGGGGCCGACCGGGAGATACGCAGTATTTT. The genes are TRBV5-5 and TRBJ2-3, with 8 bases identical to TRBD2. Germline V lookup: CDR1 SGHKS, CDR2 YYEKEE (reference sequence). V was clipped by 1 base and J by 5 bases; unmatched bases: 18. This CDR3 is 19 amino acids long.